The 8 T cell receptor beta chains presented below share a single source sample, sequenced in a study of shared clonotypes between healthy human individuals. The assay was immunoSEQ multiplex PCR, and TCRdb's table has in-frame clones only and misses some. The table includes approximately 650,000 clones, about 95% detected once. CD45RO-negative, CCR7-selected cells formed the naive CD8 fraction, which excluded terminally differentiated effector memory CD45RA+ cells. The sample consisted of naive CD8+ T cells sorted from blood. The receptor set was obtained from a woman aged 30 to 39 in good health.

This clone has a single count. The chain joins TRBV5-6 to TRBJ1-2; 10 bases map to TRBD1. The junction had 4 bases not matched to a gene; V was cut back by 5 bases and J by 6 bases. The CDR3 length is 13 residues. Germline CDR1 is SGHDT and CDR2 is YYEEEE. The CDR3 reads CASSFDRGHGYTF. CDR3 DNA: TGTGCCAGCAGTTTCGACAGGGGGCATGGCTACACCTTC.

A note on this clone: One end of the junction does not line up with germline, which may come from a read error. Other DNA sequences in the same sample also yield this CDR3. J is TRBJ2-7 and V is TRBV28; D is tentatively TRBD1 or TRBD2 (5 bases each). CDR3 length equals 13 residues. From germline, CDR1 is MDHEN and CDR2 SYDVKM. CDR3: CASSPGRGYEQYF. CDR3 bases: TGTGCCAGCAGCCCGGGACGGGGCTACGAGCAATACTTC.

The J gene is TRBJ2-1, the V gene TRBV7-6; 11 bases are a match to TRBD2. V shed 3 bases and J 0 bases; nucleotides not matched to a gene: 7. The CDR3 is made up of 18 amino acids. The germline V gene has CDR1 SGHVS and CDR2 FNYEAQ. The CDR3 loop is CASSLLAGGPGSYNEQFF. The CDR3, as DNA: TGTGCCAGCAGCTTGTTAGCGGGAGGGCCAGGCTCCTACAATGAGCAGTTCTTC.

Here the CDR3 DNA reads TGCAGCGTTGTAGGAAGCTCAACATCCTACGAGCAGTACTTC. It translates to CSVVGSSTSYEQYF. The V gene is TRBV29-1, the J gene TRBJ2-7, with no clear D. The CDR3 length is 14 residues. Per the germline V gene, CDR1 is SQVTM and CDR2 is ANQGSEA. V lost 4 bases and J lost 1, with 14 bases in between.

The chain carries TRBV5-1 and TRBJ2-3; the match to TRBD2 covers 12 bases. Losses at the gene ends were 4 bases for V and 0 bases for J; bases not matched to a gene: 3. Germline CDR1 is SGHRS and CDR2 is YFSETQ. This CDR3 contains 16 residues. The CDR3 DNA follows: TGCGCCAGCAGCCCGGGACTAGCGGGTAGCACAGATACGCAGTATTTT. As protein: CASSPGLAGSTDTQYF.

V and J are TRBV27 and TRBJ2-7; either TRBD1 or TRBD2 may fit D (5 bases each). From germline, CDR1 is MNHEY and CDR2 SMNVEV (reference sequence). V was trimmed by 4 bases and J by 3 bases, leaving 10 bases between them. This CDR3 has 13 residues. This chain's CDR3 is CASSSGPYYEQYF. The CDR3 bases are TGTGCCAGCAGTTCGGGACCTTACTACGAGCAGTACTTC.

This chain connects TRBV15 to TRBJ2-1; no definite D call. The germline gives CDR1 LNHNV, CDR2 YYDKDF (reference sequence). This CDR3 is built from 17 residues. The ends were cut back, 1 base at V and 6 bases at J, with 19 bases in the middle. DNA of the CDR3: TGTGCCACCAGCAGAGTCCTAAACGGGCCGTCGTCCAATGAGCAGTTCTTC. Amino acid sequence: CATSRVLNGPSSNEQFF. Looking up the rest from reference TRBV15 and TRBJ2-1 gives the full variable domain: DAMVIQNPRYQVTQFGKPVTLSCSQTLNHNVMYWYQQKSSQAPKLLFHYYDKDFNNEADTPDNFQSRRPNTSFCFLDIRSPGLGDTAMYLCATSRVLNGPSSNEQFFGPGTRLTVL.

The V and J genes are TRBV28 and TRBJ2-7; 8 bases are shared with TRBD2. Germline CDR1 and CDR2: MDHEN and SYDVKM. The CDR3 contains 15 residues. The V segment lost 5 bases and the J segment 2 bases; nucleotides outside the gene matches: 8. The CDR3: CASSLLAGKTYEQYF. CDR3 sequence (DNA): TGTGCCAGCAGTCTCTTAGCGGGAAAAACCTACGAGCAGTACTTC.